This T cell receptor beta chain is drawn from a study of T cell responses to AZD1222 COVID-19 vaccine. General observations from the study: There were mostly white British donors and more females than males, and clonal diversity was possibly underestimated. Baseline serology detected seropositivity in only six or seven AZD1222 recipients.

Concerning this clone: Antigen unknown.

CDR1 is DFQATT and CDR2 is SNEGSKA in the germline V gene (reference sequence). Trimming took off 6 bases at V and 2 bases at J, with 7 bases between the two ends. The CDR3 contains 11 residues. Here immunoSEQ multiplex PCR was the method, and the copy in TCRdb shows in-frame clones only, minus some. Among about 140,000 clones listed, 90% to 95% were seen once. This sequence originates from an adult who received the AZD1222 COVID-19 vaccine. The V gene is TRBV20-1, the J gene TRBJ1-2; D gene unclear. The specimen was peripheral blood, collected 28 days after the second AZD1222 dose. The CDR3 DNA reads as TGCAGTGCCCCGGACAACTATGGCTACACCTTC. Translation: CSAPDNYGYTF.